The entry below describes one T cell receptor (beta chain). The antigen remains undetermined. Within the sample, other DNA sequences also encode this same CDR3. Repertoires were generated with immunoSEQ multiplex PCR, while TCRdb's copy carries only in-frame clones and drops some. The data show roughly 110,000 clones, about 90% seen once. The CDR3 is made up of 14 amino acids. Germline CDR1 reads SGDLS; CDR2 reads YYNGEE. Trimming cost V 4 bases and J 0 bases, with 10 bases left between them. This sample was included in a study of T cell responses to AZD1222 COVID-19 vaccine. Findings of the study overall: Of spike-specific TCRs, nearly half reportedly target regions left unmutated in variants. Donors, mostly white British, included more females; clonal diversity was possibly underestimated.

Material: peripheral blood, obtained on day 0 of AZD1222 vaccination. The TCR originated in an adult in good health. This sequence joins TRBV9 and TRBJ1-2, with D uncertain. CDR3 loop: CASSPGGANYGYTF. In nucleotides, the CDR3 is TGTGCCAGCAGCCCAGGCGGAGCTAACTATGGCTACACCTTC.